Listed below are T cell receptor beta chains from one sample, sequenced in a study of shared clonotypes between healthy human individuals. The assay was immunoSEQ multiplex PCR, and TCRdb's table has in-frame clones only and misses some. This sample has some 2,000,000 clones, with roughly 94% found just once. The sample was naive CD4+ T cells sorted from blood. The receptors shown here come from a man aged 18 to 29 in good health. Each CDR3 is given with its conserved first and last residue. D genes are given only for firm matches. Only some rows state a clone size, as once, few, many or a class for expanded clones.

>TRBD1|TRBV6-1|NA|TRBJ1-5
CASRGQGAGNQPQHF
TGTGCCAGCAGGGGACAGGGGGCTGGCAATCAGCCCCAGCATTTT
>NA|TRBV2|NA|TRBJ1-1
CASTPTPLNTEAFF
TGTGCCAGCACCCCGACACCCTTGAACACTGAAGCTTTCTTT
>TRBD2|TRBV29-1|NA|TRBJ2-3
CSVRTSGRLYTDTQYF
TGCAGCGTCCGGACTAGCGGCCGATTATACACAGATACGCAGTATTTT
>NA|TRBV28|NA|TRBJ2-6
CASGRSSGANVLTF
TGTGCCAGCGGCCGATCCTCTGGGGCCAACGTCCTGACTTTC
>NA|TRBV18|once|TRBJ1-6
CASSPQGRTNNSPLHF
TGTGCCAGCTCACCACAGGGCAGGACCAATAATTCACCCCTCCACTTT
>TRBD2|TRBV6-5|NA|TRBJ2-1
CASSTPGLADNEQFF
TGTGCCAGCAGTACACCGGGACTAGCGGACAATGAGCAGTTCTTC
>TRBD1|TRBV10-2|NA|TRBJ2-7
CASSSPSGGRQYF
TGCGCCAGCAGTAGCCCGTCAGGGGGAAGGCAGTACTTC
>TRBD1|TRBV9|NA|TRBJ2-1
CASSVVQGAYNEQFF
TGTGCCAGCAGCGTAGTTCAGGGGGCTTACAATGAGCAGTTCTTC
>NA|TRBV18|NA|TRBJ1-5
CASSPPNQPQHF
TGTGCCAGCTCACCCCCCAATCAGCCCCAGCATTTT
>NA|TRBV18|NA|TRBJ1-5
CASSPITGTATKGNQPQHF
TGTGCCAGCTCCCCAATAACAGGGACCGCCACTAAGGGCAATCAGCCCCAGCATTTT
>NA|TRBV11-2|NA|TRBJ2-4
CASSLDGMASVKNIQYF
TGTGCCAGCAGCTTAGATGGTATGGCTAGCGTTAAAAACATTCAGTACTTC
>TRBD1|TRBV7-2|NA|TRBJ1-2
CASSLGQGRLGYGYTF
TGTGCCAGCAGCCTAGGACAGGGGAGGTTAGGCTATGGCTACACCTTC
>TRBD1|TRBV6-1|NA|TRBJ1-3
CASRGTVTGNTIYF
TGTGCCAGCAGGGGGACAGTAACTGGAAACACCATATATTTT
>NA|TRBV7-7|NA|TRBJ2-1
CASSLNPQHNEQFF
TGTGCTAGCAGCTTAAACCCCCAGCACAATGAGCAGTTCTTC
>TRBD1|TRBV27|NA|TRBJ2-7
CASSRDRGPYEQYF
TGTGCCAGCAGTCGCGACAGGGGCCCCTACGAGCAGTACTTC
>TRBD2|TRBV6-5|NA|TRBJ2-7
CASSRRGREYEQYF
TGTGCCAGCAGCAGGCGGGGGAGGGAGTACGAGCAGTACTTC
>NA|TRBV5-1|NA|TRBJ1-4
CASSLGGLSEKLFF
TGCGCCAGCAGCTTGGGGGGGCTGAGTGAAAAACTGTTTTTT
>NA|TRBV7-3|NA|TRBJ2-1
CASSLFQEGGQFF
TGTGCCAGCAGCTTATTTCAGGAAGGGGGGCAGTTCTTC
>NA|TRBV10-3|NA|TRBJ2-5
CAISESTLGGKGTQYF
TGTGCCATCAGTGAGTCGACTTTGGGGGGTAAGGGGACCCAGTACTTC
>NA|TRBV27|NA|TRBJ2-5
CASRHLQGPQETQYF
TGTGCCAGCAGACACTTACAAGGCCCACAAGAGACCCAGTACTTC
>TRBD2|TRBV9|NA|TRBJ2-1
CASSLGTSGGRSYNEQFF
TGTGCCAGCAGTTTAGGGACTAGCGGGGGTCGCTCCTACAATGAGCAGTTCTTC
>NA|TRBV28|NA|TRBJ2-5
CASSLAETQYF
TGTGCCAGCAGTTTAGCCGAGACCCAGTACTTC
>NA|TRBV6-5|NA|TRBJ1-3
CASSRTVVSGNTIYF
TGTGCCAGCAGCCGGACGGTCGTCTCTGGAAACACCATATATTTT
>NA|TRBV18|once|TRBJ2-6
CASSPGPTGANVLTF
TGTGCCAGCTCACCTGGGCCTACTGGGGCCAACGTCCTGACTTTC
>TRBD2|TRBV4-1|NA|TRBJ2-1
CASSQTPTSGRAWGNEQFF
TGCGCCAGCAGCCAAACACCGACTAGCGGGAGGGCTTGGGGCAATGAGCAGTTCTTC